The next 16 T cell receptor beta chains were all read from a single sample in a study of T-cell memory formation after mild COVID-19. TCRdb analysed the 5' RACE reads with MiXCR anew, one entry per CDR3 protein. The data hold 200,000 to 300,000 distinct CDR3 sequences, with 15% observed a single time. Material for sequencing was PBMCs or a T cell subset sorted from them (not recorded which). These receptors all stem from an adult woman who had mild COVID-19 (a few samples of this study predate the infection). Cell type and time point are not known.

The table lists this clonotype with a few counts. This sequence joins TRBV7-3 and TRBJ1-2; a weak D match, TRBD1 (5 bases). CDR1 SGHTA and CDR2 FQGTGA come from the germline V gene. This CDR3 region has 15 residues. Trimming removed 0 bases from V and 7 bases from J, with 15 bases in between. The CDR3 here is CASSLTAGLNPGYTF. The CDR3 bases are TGTGCCAGCAGCTTAACTGCGGGGCTGAATCCTGGCTACACCTTC.

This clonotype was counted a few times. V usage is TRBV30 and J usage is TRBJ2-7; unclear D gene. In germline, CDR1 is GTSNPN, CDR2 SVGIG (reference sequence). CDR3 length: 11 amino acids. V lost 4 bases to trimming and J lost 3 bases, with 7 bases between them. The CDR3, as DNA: TGTGCCTGGAACTGGGGCTACGAGCAGTACTTC. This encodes CAWNWGYEQYF.

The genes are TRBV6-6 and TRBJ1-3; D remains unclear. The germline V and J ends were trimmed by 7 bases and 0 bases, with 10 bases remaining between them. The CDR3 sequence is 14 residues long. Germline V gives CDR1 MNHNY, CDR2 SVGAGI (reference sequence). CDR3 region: CASTLQDSGNTIYF. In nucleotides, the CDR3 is TGTGCCAGCACTTTACAAGACTCTGGAAACACCATATATTTT.

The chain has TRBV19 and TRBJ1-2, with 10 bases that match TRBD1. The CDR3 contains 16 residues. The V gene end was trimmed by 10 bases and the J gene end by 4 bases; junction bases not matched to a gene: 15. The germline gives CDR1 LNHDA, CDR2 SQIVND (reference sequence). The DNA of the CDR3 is TGTGCCACGACTAGGAGACAGGGGGCGCACGGCTATGGCTACACCTTC. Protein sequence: CATTRRQGAHGYGYTF.

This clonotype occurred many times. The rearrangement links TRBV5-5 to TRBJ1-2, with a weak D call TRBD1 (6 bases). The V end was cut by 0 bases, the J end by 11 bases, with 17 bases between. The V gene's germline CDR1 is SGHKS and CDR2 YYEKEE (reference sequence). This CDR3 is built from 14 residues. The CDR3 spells CASSLGGGQPRYTF. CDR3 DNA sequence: TGTGCCAGCAGCTTGGGCGGGGGCCAGCCGAGATACACCTTC.

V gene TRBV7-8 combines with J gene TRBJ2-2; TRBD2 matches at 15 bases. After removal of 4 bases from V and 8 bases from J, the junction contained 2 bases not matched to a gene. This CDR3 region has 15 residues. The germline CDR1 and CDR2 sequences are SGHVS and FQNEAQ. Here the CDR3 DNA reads TGTGCCAGCAGCTCTGGACTAGCGGGAGGGGGGGAGCTGTTTTTT. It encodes CASSSGLAGGGELFF.

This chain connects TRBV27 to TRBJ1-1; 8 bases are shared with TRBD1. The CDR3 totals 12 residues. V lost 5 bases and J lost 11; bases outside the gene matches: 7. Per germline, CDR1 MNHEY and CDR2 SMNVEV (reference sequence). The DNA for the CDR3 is TGTGCCAGCAGTCCGGACAGGGTGAGGGCTTTCTTT. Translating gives CASSPDRVRAFF.

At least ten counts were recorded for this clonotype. CDR3 amino acids: CASSSADSTVGIRRSQYF. CDR3 nucleotide sequence: TGTGCCAGCAGTTCCGCTGACTCCACGGTGGGGATAAGACGGTCGCAGTATTTT. V usage is TRBV12-3 or TRBV12-4 and J usage is TRBJ2-3; no firm D call. The CDR3 has 18 amino acids. With 4 bases removed from V and 10 bases from J, the gap between germline ends came to 30 bases.

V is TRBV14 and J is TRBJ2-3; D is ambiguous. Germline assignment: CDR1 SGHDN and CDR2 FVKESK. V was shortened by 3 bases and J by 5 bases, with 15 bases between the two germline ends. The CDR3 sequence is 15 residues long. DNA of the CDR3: TGTGCCAGCAGCCACCTCCGAGCACCTCAAGATACGCAGTATTTT. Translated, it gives CASSHLRAPQDTQYF.

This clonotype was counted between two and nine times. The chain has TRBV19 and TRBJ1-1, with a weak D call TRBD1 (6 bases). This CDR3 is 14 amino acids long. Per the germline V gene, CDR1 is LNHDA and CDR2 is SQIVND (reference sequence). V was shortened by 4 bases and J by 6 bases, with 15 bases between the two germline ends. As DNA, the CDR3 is TGTGCCAGTAGTACAGGGGTGGCTGTGGCTGAAGCTTTCTTT. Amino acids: CASSTGVAVAEAFF.

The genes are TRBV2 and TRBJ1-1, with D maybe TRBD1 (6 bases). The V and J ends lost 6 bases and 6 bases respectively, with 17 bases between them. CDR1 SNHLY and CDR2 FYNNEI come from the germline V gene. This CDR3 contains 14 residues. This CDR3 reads CASRFRDIIPEAFF. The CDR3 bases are TGTGCCAGCAGATTCCGGGACATTATCCCTGAAGCTTTCTTT.

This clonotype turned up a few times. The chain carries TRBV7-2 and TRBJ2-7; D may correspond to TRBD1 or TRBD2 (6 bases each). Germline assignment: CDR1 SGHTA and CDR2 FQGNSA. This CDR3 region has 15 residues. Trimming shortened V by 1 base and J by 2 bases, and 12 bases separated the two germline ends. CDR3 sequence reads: CASSLGYGGTYEQYF. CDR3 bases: TGTGCCAGCAGCTTAGGGTACGGGGGCACCTACGAGCAGTACTTC. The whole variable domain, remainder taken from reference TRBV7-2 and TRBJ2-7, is GAGVSQSPSNKVTEKGKDVELRCDPISGHTALYWYRQSLGQGLEFLIYFQGNSAPDKSGLPSDRFSAERTGGSVSTLTIQRTQQEDSAVYLCASSLGYGGTYEQYFGPGTRLTVT.

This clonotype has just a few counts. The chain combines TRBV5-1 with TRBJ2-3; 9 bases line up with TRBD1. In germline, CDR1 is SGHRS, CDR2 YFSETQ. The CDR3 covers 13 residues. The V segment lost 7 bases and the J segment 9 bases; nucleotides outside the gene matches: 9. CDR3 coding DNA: TGCGCCAGCGGGGGGACAGGGTCAAGGACGCAGTATTTT. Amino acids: CASGGTGSRTQYF.

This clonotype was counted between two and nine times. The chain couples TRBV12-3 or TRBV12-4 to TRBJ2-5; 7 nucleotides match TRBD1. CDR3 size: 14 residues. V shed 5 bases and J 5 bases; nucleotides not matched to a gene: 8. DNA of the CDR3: TGTGCCAGCAGTCCCCAGACAGGGCAGGAGACCCAGTACTTC. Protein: CASSPQTGQETQYF.

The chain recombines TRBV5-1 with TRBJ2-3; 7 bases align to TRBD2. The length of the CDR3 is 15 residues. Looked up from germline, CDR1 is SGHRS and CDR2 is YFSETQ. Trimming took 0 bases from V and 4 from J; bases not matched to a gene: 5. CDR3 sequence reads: CASSLGGRSADTQYF. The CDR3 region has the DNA TGCGCCAGCAGCTTGGGCGGGAGAAGTGCAGATACGCAGTATTTT.

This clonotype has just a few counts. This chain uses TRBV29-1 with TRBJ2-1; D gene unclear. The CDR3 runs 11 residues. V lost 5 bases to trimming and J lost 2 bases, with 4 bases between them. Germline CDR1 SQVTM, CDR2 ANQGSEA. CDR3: CSVSPYNEQFF. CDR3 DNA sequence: TGCAGCGTTAGTCCCTACAATGAGCAGTTCTTC.